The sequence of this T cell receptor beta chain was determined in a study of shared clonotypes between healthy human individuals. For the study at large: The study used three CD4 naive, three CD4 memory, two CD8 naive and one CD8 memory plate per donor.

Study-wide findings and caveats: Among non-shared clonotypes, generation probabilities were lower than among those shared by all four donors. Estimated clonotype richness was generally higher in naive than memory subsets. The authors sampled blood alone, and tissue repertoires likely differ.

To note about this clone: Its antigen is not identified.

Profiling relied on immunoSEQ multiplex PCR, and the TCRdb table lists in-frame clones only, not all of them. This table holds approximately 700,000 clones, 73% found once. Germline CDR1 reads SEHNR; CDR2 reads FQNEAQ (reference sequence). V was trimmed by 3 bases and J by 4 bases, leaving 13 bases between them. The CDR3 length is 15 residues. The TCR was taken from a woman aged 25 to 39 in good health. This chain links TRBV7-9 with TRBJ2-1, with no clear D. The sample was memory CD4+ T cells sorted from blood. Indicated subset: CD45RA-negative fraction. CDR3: CASSFSTDWYNEQFF. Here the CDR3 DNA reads TGTGCCAGCAGCTTTAGTACGGATTGGTACAATGAGCAGTTCTTC.